This T cell receptor beta chain was captured in a study of T cells and Merkel cell carcinoma outcomes. This CDR3 region has 13 residues. Germline V gene data show CDR1 as SQVTM and CDR2 as ANQGSEA. General study findings and limits: Merkel cell carcinoma outcomes were reportedly predicted by repertoire and T-cell density.

Sequencing was performed with immunoSEQ multiplex PCR; in TCRdb, only in-frame clones are kept and a portion is missing. The sample lists roughly 11,000 clones, around 95% seen once, with roughly 0.92% in the top ten. A note on this clone: The antigen remains undetermined.

Sequencing was done on a sample of tumor tissue from Merkel cell carcinoma. This sequence joins TRBV29-1 and TRBJ2-5; TRBD2 aligns across 9 bases. The J call is in doubt because the DNA end fits TRBJ2-7 better. The TCR was taken from a human donor with Merkel cell carcinoma. For the CDR3, the DNA is TGCAGCGTTGCCCCGACTAGCGGCTACGAGCAGTACTTC. This codes for CSVAPTSGYEQYF.